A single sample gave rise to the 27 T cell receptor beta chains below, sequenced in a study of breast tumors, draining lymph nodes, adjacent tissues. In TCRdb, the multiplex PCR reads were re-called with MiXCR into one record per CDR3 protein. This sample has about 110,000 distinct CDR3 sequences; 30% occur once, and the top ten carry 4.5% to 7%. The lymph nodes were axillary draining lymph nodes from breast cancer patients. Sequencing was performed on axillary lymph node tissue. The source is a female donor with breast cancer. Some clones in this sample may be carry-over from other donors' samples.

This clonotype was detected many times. The CDR3: CASAHGGREQYF. The CDR3 nucleotides are TGTGCCAGCGCCCACGGGGGGAGGGAGCAGTACTTC. This chain links TRBV6-5 with TRBJ2-7; 7 bases line up with TRBD2. V shed 8 bases, J shed 7 bases, and the junction held 8 bases outside the gene matches. Germline V gene data show CDR1 as MNHEY and CDR2 as SVGAGI. The CDR3 covers 12 residues.

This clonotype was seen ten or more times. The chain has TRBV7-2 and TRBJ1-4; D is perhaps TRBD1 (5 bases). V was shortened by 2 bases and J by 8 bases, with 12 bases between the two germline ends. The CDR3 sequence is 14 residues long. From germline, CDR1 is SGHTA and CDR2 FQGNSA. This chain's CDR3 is CASSLNRGGEKLFF. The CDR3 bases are TGTGCCAGCAGCTTAAATAGGGGAGGAGAAAAACTGTTTTTT.

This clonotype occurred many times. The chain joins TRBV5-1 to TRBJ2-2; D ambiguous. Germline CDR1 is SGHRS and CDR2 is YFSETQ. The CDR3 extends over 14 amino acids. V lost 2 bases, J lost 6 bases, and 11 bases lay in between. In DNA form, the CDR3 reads TGCGCCAGCAGCTTACAGCCGGAATCCGGGGAGCTGTTTTTT. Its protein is CASSLQPESGELFF.

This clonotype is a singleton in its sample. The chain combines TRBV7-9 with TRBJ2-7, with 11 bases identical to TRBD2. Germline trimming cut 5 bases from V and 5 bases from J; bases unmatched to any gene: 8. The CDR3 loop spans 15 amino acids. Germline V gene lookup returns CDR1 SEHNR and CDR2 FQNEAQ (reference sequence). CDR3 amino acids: CASSEGLAGPNEQYF. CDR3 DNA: TGTGCCAGCAGCGAAGGACTAGCGGGCCCCAACGAGCAGTACTTC.

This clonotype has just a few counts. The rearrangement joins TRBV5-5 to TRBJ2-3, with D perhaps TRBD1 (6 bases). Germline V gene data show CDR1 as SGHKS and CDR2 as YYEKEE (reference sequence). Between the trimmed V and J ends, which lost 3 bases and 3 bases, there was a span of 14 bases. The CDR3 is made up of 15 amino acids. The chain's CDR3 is CASSWDTAGTDTQYF. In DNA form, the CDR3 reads TGTGCCAGCAGCTGGGACACAGCAGGGACAGATACGCAGTATTTT.

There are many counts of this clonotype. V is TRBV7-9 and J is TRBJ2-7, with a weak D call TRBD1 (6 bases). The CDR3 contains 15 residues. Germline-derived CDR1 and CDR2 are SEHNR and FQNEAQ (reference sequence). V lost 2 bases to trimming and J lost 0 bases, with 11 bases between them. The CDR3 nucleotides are TGTGCCAGCAGCTTACCGCAGGGGAACTCCTACGAGCAGTACTTC. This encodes CASSLPQGNSYEQYF.

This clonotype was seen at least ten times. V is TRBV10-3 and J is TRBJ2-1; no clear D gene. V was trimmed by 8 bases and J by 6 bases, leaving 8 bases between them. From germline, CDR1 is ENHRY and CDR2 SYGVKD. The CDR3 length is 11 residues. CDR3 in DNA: TGTGCCATCGGCTGGGTCAATGAGCAGTTCTTC. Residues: CAIGWVNEQFF.

The DNA for the CDR3 is TGTGCCAGCAGGCGGACAGCCTCTGGAAAACTGTTTTTT. The encoded protein is CASRRTASGKLFF. The chain links TRBV2 to TRBJ1-4; weak D call: TRBD1 (6 bases). This CDR3 has 13 amino acids. Trimming took 6 bases from V and 10 from J, leaving 15 bases between them. Germline V CDR1 and CDR2: SNHLY, FYNNEI.

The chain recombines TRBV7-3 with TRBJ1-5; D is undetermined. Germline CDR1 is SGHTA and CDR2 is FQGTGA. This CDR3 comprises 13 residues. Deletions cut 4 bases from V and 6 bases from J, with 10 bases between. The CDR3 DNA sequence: TGTGCCAGCAGCTCGTCTTTAGGTCAGCCCCAGCATTTT. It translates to CASSSSLGQPQHF.

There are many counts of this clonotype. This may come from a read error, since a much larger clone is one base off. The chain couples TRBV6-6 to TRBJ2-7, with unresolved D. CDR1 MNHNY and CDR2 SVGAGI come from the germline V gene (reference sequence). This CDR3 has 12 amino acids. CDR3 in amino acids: CASSHSSYEQYF. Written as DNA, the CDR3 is TGTGCCAGCAGTCACTCGAGTTACGAGCAGTACTTC.

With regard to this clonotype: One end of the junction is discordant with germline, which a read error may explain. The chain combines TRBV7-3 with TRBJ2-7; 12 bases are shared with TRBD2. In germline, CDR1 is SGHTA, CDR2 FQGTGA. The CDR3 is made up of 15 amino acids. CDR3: CSSSPRLAGADEQCF. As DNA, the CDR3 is TGTTCCAGCAGCCCCCGACTAGCGGGAGCGGATGAGCAGTGCTTC.

The CDR3 DNA reads as TGTGCCAGCAGCCCCCAGGGTTTACGTCGGACTGAAGCTTTCTTT. It is translated as CASSPQGLRRTEAFF. The chain combines TRBV6-1 with TRBJ1-1; TRBD1 is a possible D gene (5 bases). This CDR3 spans 15 amino acids. The germline CDR1 and CDR2 sequences are MNHNS and SASEGT. With 6 bases removed from V and 5 bases from J, the gap between germline ends came to 19 bases.

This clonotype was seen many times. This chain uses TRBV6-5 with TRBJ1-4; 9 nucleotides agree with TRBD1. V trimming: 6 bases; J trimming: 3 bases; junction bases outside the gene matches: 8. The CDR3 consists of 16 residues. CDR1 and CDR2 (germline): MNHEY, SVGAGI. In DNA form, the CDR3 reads TGTGCCAGCAGACGTACAGGGGGCAGGGCTAATGAAAAACTGTTTTTT. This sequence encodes CASRRTGGRANEKLFF.

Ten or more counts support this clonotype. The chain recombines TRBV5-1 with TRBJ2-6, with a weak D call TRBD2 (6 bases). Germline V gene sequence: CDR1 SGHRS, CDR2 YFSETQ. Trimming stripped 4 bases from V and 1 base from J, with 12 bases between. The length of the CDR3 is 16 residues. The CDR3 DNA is TGCGCCAGCAGCACCGGGACTGCGTCTGGGGCCAACGTCCTGACTTTC. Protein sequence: CASSTGTASGANVLTF.

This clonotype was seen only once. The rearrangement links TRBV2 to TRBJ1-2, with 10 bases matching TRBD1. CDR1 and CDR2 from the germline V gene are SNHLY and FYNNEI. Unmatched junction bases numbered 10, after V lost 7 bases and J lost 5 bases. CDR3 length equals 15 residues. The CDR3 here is CASNAQGQGIYGYTF. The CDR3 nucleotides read TGTGCCAGCAACGCCCAGGGACAGGGGATTTATGGCTACACCTTC.

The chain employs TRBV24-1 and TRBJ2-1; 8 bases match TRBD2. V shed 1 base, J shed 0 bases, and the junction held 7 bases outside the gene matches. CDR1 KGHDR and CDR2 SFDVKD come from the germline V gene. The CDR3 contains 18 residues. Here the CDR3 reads CATSDFRTSLISYNEQFF. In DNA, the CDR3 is TGTGCCACCAGTGATTTTCGGACTAGCCTTATCTCCTACAATGAGCAGTTCTTC.

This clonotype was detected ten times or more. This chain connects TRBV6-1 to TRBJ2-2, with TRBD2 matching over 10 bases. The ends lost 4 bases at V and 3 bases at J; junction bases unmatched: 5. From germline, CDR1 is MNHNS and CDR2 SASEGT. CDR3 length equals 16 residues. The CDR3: CASSALAGSYTGELFF. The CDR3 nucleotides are TGTGCCAGCAGTGCACTAGCGGGGTCTTACACCGGGGAGCTGTTTTTT.

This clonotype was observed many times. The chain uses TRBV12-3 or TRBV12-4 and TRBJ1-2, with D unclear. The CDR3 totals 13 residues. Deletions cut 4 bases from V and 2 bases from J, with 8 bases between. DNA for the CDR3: TGTGCCAGCAGTTATTCGGGGAACTATGGCTACACCTTC. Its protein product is CASSYSGNYGYTF.

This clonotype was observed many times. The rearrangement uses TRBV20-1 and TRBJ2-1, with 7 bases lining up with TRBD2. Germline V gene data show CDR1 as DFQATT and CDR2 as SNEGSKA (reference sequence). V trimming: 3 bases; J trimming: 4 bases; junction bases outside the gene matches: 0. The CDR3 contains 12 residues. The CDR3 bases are TGCAGTGCTAGCGGGGGGTACAATGAGCAGTTCTTC. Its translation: CSASGGYNEQFF.

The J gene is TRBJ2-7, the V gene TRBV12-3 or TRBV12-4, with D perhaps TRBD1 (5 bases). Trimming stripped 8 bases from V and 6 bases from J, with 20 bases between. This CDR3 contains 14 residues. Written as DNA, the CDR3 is TGTGCCAGCTCCCTCGACAGTCGCCCTAGCGAGCAGTACTTC. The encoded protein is CASSLDSRPSEQYF.

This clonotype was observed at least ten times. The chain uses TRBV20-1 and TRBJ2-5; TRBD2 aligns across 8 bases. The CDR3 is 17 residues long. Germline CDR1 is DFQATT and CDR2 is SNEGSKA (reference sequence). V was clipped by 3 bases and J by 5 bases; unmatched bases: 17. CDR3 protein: CSASFLRRGARSETQYF. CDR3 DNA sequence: TGCAGTGCTAGCTTCTTGCGGCGGGGGGCCCGGTCGGAGACCCAGTACTTC.

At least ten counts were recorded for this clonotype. CDR3 region: CASSKTGQQETQYF. The CDR3 DNA reads TGTGCCAGCAGCAAAACAGGACAACAAGAGACCCAGTACTTC. V gene TRBV5-6 combines with J gene TRBJ2-5; a possible D gene is TRBD1 (5 bases). Germline-derived CDR1 and CDR2 are SGHDT and YYEEEE. The CDR3 spans 14 residues. V was clipped by 4 bases and J by 2 bases, with 12 bases between them. The variable domain in full, with the rest retrieved from reference TRBV5-6 and TRBJ2-5, is DAGVTQSPTHLIKTRGQQVTLRCSPKSGHDTVSWYQQALGQGPQFIFQYYEEEERQRGNFPDRFSGHQFPNYSSELNVNALLLGDSALYLCASSKTGQQETQYFGPGTRLLVL.

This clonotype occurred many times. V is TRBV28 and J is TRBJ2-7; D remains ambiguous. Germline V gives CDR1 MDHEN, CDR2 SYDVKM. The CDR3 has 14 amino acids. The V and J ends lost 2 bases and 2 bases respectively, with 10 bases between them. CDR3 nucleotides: TGTGCCAGCAGTTTAGTGCGCGGTCCCTACGAGCAGTACTTC. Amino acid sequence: CASSLVRGPYEQYF.

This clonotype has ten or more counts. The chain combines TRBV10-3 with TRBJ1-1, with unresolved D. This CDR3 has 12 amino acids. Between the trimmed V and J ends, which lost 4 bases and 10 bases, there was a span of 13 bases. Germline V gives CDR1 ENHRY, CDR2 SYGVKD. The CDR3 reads CAISAVRVGAFF. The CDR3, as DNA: TGTGCCATCAGTGCCGTACGGGTAGGAGCTTTCTTT.

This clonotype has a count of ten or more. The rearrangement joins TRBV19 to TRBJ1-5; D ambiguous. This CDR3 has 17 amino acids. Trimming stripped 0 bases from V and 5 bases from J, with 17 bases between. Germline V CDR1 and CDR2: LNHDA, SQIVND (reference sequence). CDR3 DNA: TGTGCCAGTAGTATAGAACCCCAACGGGGAGGCGATCAGCCCCAGCATTTT. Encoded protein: CASSIEPQRGGDQPQHF. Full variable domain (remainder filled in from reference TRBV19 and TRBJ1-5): DGGITQSPKYLFRKEGQNVTLSCEQNLNHDAMYWYRQDPGQGLRLIYYSQIVNDFQKGDIAEGYSVSREKKESFPLTVTSAQKNPTAFYLCASSIEPQRGGDQPQHFGDGTRLSIL.

The CDR3 sequence: CASSLALSPNSYNEQFF. In nucleotides, the CDR3 is TGTGCCAGCAGCTTAGCACTGTCCCCGAACTCCTACAATGAGCAGTTCTTC. V is TRBV7-2 and J is TRBJ2-1; D not resolved. Looked up from germline, CDR1 is SGHTA and CDR2 is FQGNSA. The CDR3 loop spans 17 amino acids. The germline V and J ends were trimmed by 0 bases and 0 bases, with 12 bases remaining between them.

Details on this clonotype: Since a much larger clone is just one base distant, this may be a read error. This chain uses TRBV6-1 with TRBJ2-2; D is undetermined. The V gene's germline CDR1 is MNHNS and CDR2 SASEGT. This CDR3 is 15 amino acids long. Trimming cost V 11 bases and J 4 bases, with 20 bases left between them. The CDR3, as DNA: TGTGCCTGCACTTATGGTGGCAGGACCACCGGGGAGCTGTTTTTT. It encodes CACTYGGRTTGELFF.